The table lists the clone carrying this T cell receptor (beta chain) with a few counts. This sample was included in a study of T-cell reconstitution after alpha-beta-depleted transplantation in children. Unique molecular identifiers were used in preparing the TCRbeta library. MiXCR, run by TCRdb on the PCR reads, gives a single entry per CDR3 protein. The sample contains hundreds of thousands of distinct CDR3 sequences, 10% to 15% of which appear only once. The CDR3 has 16 residues. Germline V gives CDR1 LNHDA, CDR2 SQIVND (reference sequence). Trimming pared 5 bases from V and 6 bases from J, leaving 20 bases between.

The chain is built from TRBV19 and TRBJ2-1; D may be TRBD2 (6 bases). The clonotype was recovered from a male patient under 18 who had a stem cell transplant for acute myeloid leukemia, so the T cells may come from the graft donor. Sequencing used PBMCs, mostly from graft donor cells, obtained 360 days after TCRalphabeta/CD19-depleted stem cell transplant. The CDR3 loop is CASSQRAGGRANEQFF. As DNA, the CDR3 is TGTGCCAGTAGTCAAAGAGCGGGCGGAAGGGCCAATGAGCAGTTCTTC.